Sequencing of this T cell receptor (beta chain) was carried out in a study of identical twins (dated by TCRdb to 2016 to 2018). With respect to the entire study: To test whether fetal clonotypes persist, this study deep-sequenced TCR alpha and beta repertoires from monozygotic twins, from unrelated adults of various ages, and from cord blood. To rule out contamination, replicate twin experiments were performed at different times with different library preparation protocols. What the work shows at the level of the full study, not this receptor alone: Zero-insertion analyses could be partly confounded by invariant T cells such as MAIT and iNKT, although diverse VJ usage argued against such confounding for most clonotypes. In monozygotic twins, recombination models systematically underestimated out-of-frame TCR alpha sharing, but the models matched the sharing seen between unrelated individuals. Because the same donors could not be followed over many years, the conclusions relied on cross-sectional statistical analysis. Excess twin sharing in beta out-of-frame sequences was weaker because fewer shared sequences lowered the signal-to-noise ratio. Out-of-frame TCR alpha sequences shared between twins showed an excess of low generation-probability sequences compared with coincidental sharing between unrelated individuals. Fewer insertions were carried by abundant cord blood beta clonotypes; a weaker similar trend was observed in young adult naive repertoires, while no such trend was observed in memory repertoires.

Unmatched junction bases come to 9, with V trimmed by 5 bases and J by 3 bases. The germline V gene (reference sequence) yields LGHDT for CDR1 and YNNKEL for CDR2. The CDR3 numbers 16 residues from cysteine through phenylalanine. The DNA shown is the 48-base CDR3, in frame from base 1. The library was prepared using 5' RACE. TCRdb names Illumina HiSeq 2000 as the instrument used. Template switching introduced a universal primer binding site; the final cDNA contained a unique molecular identifier, enabling accurate counting of TCR cDNA molecules. First-strand cDNA for TCR alpha and beta chains was synthesized from specific primers in the conserved constant-segment region. To control for contamination, each cDNA library was double barcoded with a SMART-Mk sample barcode plus Illumina barcodes. Two successive PCR steps introduced TruSeq adapter sequences along with Illumina sample barcodes. TCR alpha and beta cDNA libraries were sequenced on the Illumina HiSeq platform with custom primers. For the original study's pipeline: MiGEC processed the raw reads to extract unique molecular identifiers, while MiXCR was used to determine the CDR3 positions. For each individual, recombination models were inferred using an EM algorithm with the repgenHMM and IGoR tools. The tcR package in R was used for shared clonotype analysis, with sharing normalized by the product of cloneset sizes. Out-of-frame nonproductive sequences were analyzed to study raw recombination free of thymic and clonal selection effects. TCRdb reworked the public reads: Q25 trimming with fastp, MiXCR clone assembly, productive beta chains retained. Rows are combined by CDR3 protein, so each entry shows the most common genes and DNA. TCRdb's processing, not the authors' own work, is the source of the V and J calls. The sample records about 890,000 distinct CDR3 sequences, approximately 13% of which are singletons. Under 2% of the sample is in the top ten clones.

This clonotype was picked up many times. What this receptor recognizes is not known. Qualities for individual bases were not recorded, and no much larger clone is one base off. Every donor was a healthy Caucasian. The twin cohort comprised three pairs of female monozygotic twins, all aged roughly 18 to 29 years. Peripheral blood mononuclear cells were the source from which RNA for the TCR libraries was isolated. The sample also formed part of further work on yellow fever vaccine responses in identical twins. As the second study states: The authors reported that the T cell response to vaccination in identical twins appeared partly convergent and partly personalized. In the study, vaccine-responding T cell clones were precisely tracked in identical twins.

The sequencing input was PBMCs. This receptor was taken from a woman in her late teens or twenties in good health. Recombination joined TRBV3-1 with TRBJ2-3; TRBD1 lines up with 9 middle nucleotides. The CDR3: CASSYHRGQGTDTQYF. The sequenced DNA: TGTGCCAGCAGCTATCACAGGGGGCAAGGGACAGATACGCAGTATTTT.